The present T cell receptor (beta chain) was sequenced within a study of shared clonotypes between healthy human individuals. All the donors were Caucasian adults who lived in Nashville, Tennessee. Broader study findings: Across subsets, estimated richness was generally greater for naive than for memory populations.

An approximately 220 ng quantity of DNA, approximately 29,000 T cell genomes, went into the sorted-subset replicate PCRs. TCRdb's copy holds only in-frame clones and misses some; the assay was immunoSEQ multiplex PCR. Counted here are over a million clones, roughly 80% occurring once; the ten biggest clones make up about 1.5%. In the case of this clone: Its antigen remains unknown.

Germline lookup yields CDR1 LNHNV and CDR2 YYDKDF (reference sequence). The CDR3 extends over 15 amino acids. The V gene end was trimmed by 6 bases and the J gene end by 4 bases; junction bases not matched to a gene: 7. Source material: memory CD4+ T cells sorted from blood. Indicated subset: CD45RA-negative fraction. The genes are TRBV15 and TRBJ2-2; 8 nucleotides line up with TRBD2. This clonotype originated in a man between 18 and 35 years old in good health. The CDR3 nucleotides are TGTGCCACCAGTTCCGGGACTAGAGGCACCGGGGAGCTGTTTTTT. It encodes CATSSGTRGTGELFF.